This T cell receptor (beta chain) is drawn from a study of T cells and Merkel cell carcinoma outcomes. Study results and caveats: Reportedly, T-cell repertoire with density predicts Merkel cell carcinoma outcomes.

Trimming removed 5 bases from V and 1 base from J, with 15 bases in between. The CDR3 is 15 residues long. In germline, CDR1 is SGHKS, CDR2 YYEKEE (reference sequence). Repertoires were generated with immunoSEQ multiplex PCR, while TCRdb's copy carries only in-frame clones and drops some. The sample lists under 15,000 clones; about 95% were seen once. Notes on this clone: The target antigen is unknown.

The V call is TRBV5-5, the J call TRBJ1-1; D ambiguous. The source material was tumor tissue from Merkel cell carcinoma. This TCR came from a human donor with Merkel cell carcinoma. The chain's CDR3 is CASRGAPISNTEAFF. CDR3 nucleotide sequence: TGTGCCAGCAGGGGAGCACCAATTTCGAACACTGAAGCTTTCTTT.